A selection of T cell receptor beta chains follows, all from one sample in a study of lymphopenia after photon versus proton radiotherapy. The protocol was immunoSEQ multiplex PCR, while the TCRdb copy is restricted to in-frame clones and leaves out a portion. The sample lists about 70,000 clones, 85% to 95% occurring once. The source material was peripheral blood, sampled from a patient treated with photon-based radiotherapy. These receptors were obtained from a middle-aged woman with cholangiocarcinoma. The CDR3 runs from the conserved cysteine through the conserved F or W. Each record gives: J gene, clone size, V gene, D gene, CDR3 DNA, CDR3 protein. A D gene is named only where the DNA matches it firmly. Only part of the rows carry a size: once, few, many, or a class if the clone is expanded.

J: TRBJ1-1; size: NA; V: TRBV5-1; D: NA; DNA: TGCGCCAGCAGCTTGGGAGTTCAGGGGAACACTGAAGCTTTCTTT; CDR3: CASSLGVQGNTEAFF
J: TRBJ2-3; size: NA; V: TRBV2; D: NA; DNA: TGTGCCAGCAGTGATCCAACGGGGAGCACAGATACGCAGTATTTT; CDR3: CASSDPTGSTDTQYF
J: TRBJ1-1; size: once; V: TRBV29-1; D: TRBD1; DNA: TGCAGCGTTTGGGAGACAGGGGAAAACACTGAAGCTTTCTTT; CDR3: CSVWETGENTEAFF
J: TRBJ2-2; size: NA; V: TRBV18; D: NA; DNA: TGTGCCAGCTCACCACGTGATAGGGGGAGCGGTACCGGGGAGCTGTTTTTT; CDR3: CASSPRDRGSGTGELFF
J: TRBJ1-2; size: NA; V: TRBV6-5; D: TRBD1; DNA: TGTGCCAGCAGTTACTCGGGACAGGGGTCGTCCTATGGCTACACCTTC; CDR3: CASSYSGQGSSYGYTF
J: TRBJ2-7; size: once; V: TRBV7-8; D: TRBD2; DNA: TGTGCCAGCAGCTTAGCGGGCAGCGGGGGGGCCTACGAGCAGTACTTC; CDR3: CASSLAGSGGAYEQYF
J: TRBJ1-1; size: NA; V: TRBV2; D: TRBD1; DNA: TGTGCCAGCAGTGTAGGGAAAGGGGGCTCGAACACTGAAGCTTTCTTT; CDR3: CASSVGKGGSNTEAFF
J: TRBJ2-4; size: NA; V: TRBV30; D: TRBD1; DNA: TGTGCCTGGAGCGGACAGGGCTCAAGCCGGGACATTCAGTACTTC; CDR3: CAWSGQGSSRDIQYF
J: TRBJ2-2; size: NA; V: TRBV27; D: NA; DNA: TGTGCCAGCAGTTTCCGACTAGCCGGGGAGCTGTTTTTT; CDR3: CASSFRLAGELFF
J: TRBJ2-7; size: NA; V: TRBV19; D: NA; DNA: TGTGCCAGTAGTCCTGCGGAGGGCCAGACCTACGAGCAGTACTTC; CDR3: CASSPAEGQTYEQYF
J: TRBJ1-3; size: NA; V: TRBV28; D: TRBD1; DNA: TGTGCCAGCAGTCTTCGAACCGGGACAGGGTCTGGAAACACCATATATTTT; CDR3: CASSLRTGTGSGNTIYF
J: TRBJ1-1; size: NA; V: TRBV6-1; D: TRBD1; DNA: TGTGCCAGCAGTGGTGACAGGGGGCGGAACACTGAAGCTTTCTTT; CDR3: CASSGDRGRNTEAFF
J: TRBJ1-4; size: NA; V: TRBV19; D: TRBD1; DNA: TGTGCCAGTAGTATTTTAACAGGGGATGAAAAACTGTTTTTT; CDR3: CASSILTGDEKLFF
J: TRBJ2-7; size: NA; V: TRBV21-1; D: NA; DNA: TGTGCCAGCAGCACAAATCTGAAGCGGAGGGAGTGCTCCTACGAGCAGTACTTC; CDR3: CASSTNLKRRECSYEQYF
J: TRBJ1-6; size: NA; V: TRBV5-6; D: NA; DNA: TGTGCCAGCAGCTTGGAACCTAATAAACCCCTCCACTTT; CDR3: CASSLEPNKPLHF
J: TRBJ1-3; size: once; V: TRBV5-6; D: NA; DNA: TGTGCCAGCAGCCCGGGACCGCTCTCTGGAAACACCATATATTTT; CDR3: CASSPGPLSGNTIYF
J: TRBJ1-5; size: NA; V: TRBV2; D: NA; DNA: TGTGCCAGCCAGAGAGAGGTCAATCAGCCCCAGCATTTT; CDR3: CASQREVNQPQHF
J: TRBJ1-4; size: NA; V: TRBV6-1; D: NA; DNA: TGTGCCAGCAGTGAGGGTCAGTGGGGGGGAAAACTGTTTTTT; CDR3: CASSEGQWGGKLFF
J: TRBJ1-2; size: NA; V: TRBV4-3; D: NA; DNA: TGCGCCAGCAGCCAAGATCCAGAAGGTATTAGCGGCTACACCTTC; CDR3: CASSQDPEGISGYTF
J: TRBJ1-2; size: NA; V: TRBV10-3; D: NA; DNA: TGTGCCATCAGTGAGTCACAGAGCTATGGCTACACCTTC; CDR3: CAISESQSYGYTF
J: TRBJ2-4; size: NA; V: TRBV18; D: TRBD1; DNA: TGTGCCAGCTCACCGGGACAGGGTACGTTTGTGGACAAAAACATTCAGTACTTC; CDR3: CASSPGQGTFVDKNIQYF
J: TRBJ2-7; size: NA; V: TRBV4-1; D: TRBD1; DNA: TGCGCCAGCAGCCAAGGGACAGGGCCCCTCTCCTACGAGCAGTACTTC; CDR3: CASSQGTGPLSYEQYF
J: TRBJ1-5; size: once; V: TRBV30; D: NA; DNA: TGTGCCTGGAGTGTATCCCTAGGCAGGAAAGAAGATCAGCCCCAGCATTTT; CDR3: CAWSVSLGRKEDQPQHF
J: TRBJ2-7; size: once; V: TRBV10-2; D: TRBD2; DNA: TGCGCCAGCAGCCCCGGTATAGCGGGGCCCTACGAGCAGTACTTC; CDR3: CASSPGIAGPYEQYF
J: TRBJ1-1; size: few; V: TRBV6-5; D: TRBD1; DNA: TGTGCCAGCAGGATCCGACAGGGAGGGAACACTGAAGCTTTCTTT; CDR3: CASRIRQGGNTEAFF
J: TRBJ1-2; size: few; V: TRBV7-9; D: NA; DNA: TGTGCCATTAGAGCGCAGAACGGTGGCTACACCTTC; CDR3: CAIRAQNGGYTF
J: TRBJ2-1; size: NA; V: TRBV14; D: TRBD1; DNA: TGTGCCAGCAGCCAAGCCGTGACAGGGGGCTATAAGGGTGAGCAGTTCTTC; CDR3: CASSQAVTGGYKGEQFF
J: TRBJ1-2; size: NA; V: TRBV19; D: NA; DNA: TGTGCCAGTAGTATGGGTCACTATGGCTACACCTTC; CDR3: CASSMGHYGYTF
J: TRBJ2-7; size: NA; V: TRBV30; D: NA; DNA: TGTGCCTGGAGTGTCCTGGGCCCCTACGAGCAGTACTTC; CDR3: CAWSVLGPYEQYF
J: TRBJ2-7; size: NA; V: TRBV12-5; D: NA; DNA: TGTGCTAGTGGGATTAGTACCGAGCAGTACTTC; CDR3: CASGISTEQYF
J: TRBJ1-6; size: NA; V: TRBV27; D: NA; DNA: TGTGCCAGCAGTTTACCCGGATCTCCCCTCCACTTT; CDR3: CASSLPGSPLHF
J: TRBJ1-4; size: NA; V: TRBV23-1; D: NA; DNA: TGCGCCAGCAGTCAATCGGGGGGGTTGTATGAAAAACTGTTTTTT; CDR3: CASSQSGGLYEKLFF
J: TRBJ1-1; size: NA; V: TRBV10-2; D: NA; DNA: TGCGCCAGCAGTCCCCCAGCAGTGAACACTGAAGCTTTCTTT; CDR3: CASSPPAVNTEAFF
J: TRBJ1-1; size: NA; V: TRBV5-1; D: NA; DNA: TGCGCCAGCAGCTTGGTAGGGATGAACACTGAAGCTTTCTTT; CDR3: CASSLVGMNTEAFF
J: TRBJ1-5; size: NA; V: TRBV2; D: NA; DNA: TGTGCAATCAGGCCGGGCCTATCTACTTATAGCAATCAGCCCCAGCATTTT; CDR3: CAIRPGLSTYSNQPQHF
J: TRBJ2-2; size: once; V: TRBV7-9; D: NA; DNA: TGTGCCAGCAGCTTAATGAGTTCGGACGGGGAGCTGTTTTTT; CDR3: CASSLMSSDGELFF
J: TRBJ1-2; size: NA; V: TRBV6-4; D: NA; DNA: TGTGCCAGCAGGCTGAGGCAGACAGTCCTTAGGGACTATGGCTACACCTTC; CDR3: CASRLRQTVLRDYGYTF
J: TRBJ2-1; size: NA; V: TRBV11-2; D: NA; DNA: TGTGCCAGCAGCTTCAAGAATTTCTACAATGAGCAGTTCTTC; CDR3: CASSFKNFYNEQFF
J: TRBJ1-2; size: NA; V: TRBV5-1; D: NA; DNA: TGCGCCAGCAGCCCAGAGGAACACCTCCGAGATTTTGGCTACACCTTC; CDR3: CASSPEEHLRDFGYTF
J: TRBJ2-2; size: NA; V: TRBV29-1; D: NA; DNA: TGCAGCGTTGGAGGCCTGGGCACCCTCCTAACCGGGGAGCTGTTTTTT; CDR3: CSVGGLGTLLTGELFF
J: TRBJ2-1; size: NA; V: TRBV5-1; D: NA; DNA: TGCGCCAGCAGCGCTACAGGTGGATCCTACAATGAGCAGTTCTTC; CDR3: CASSATGGSYNEQFF
J: TRBJ1-6; size: NA; V: TRBV6-4; D: NA; DNA: TGTGCCGGGGGTGGGCAGCCAAATAATTCACCCCTCCACTTT; CDR3: CAGGGQPNNSPLHF
J: TRBJ2-5; size: NA; V: TRBV27; D: TRBD2; DNA: TGTGCCAGCAGTTCCCGGAGCGGGACTAGCCCGTGGACCCAGTACTTC; CDR3: CASSSRSGTSPWTQYF